These 5 T cell receptor beta chains originate from one sample sequenced in a study of cytomegalovirus exposure and HLA in healthy donors. The PCR had 60 Vbeta and 13 Jbeta primers. Method: immunoSEQ multiplex PCR; TCRdb's copy keeps in-frame clones and lacks some. In the table there are roughly 86,000 clones, around four fifths of which are singletons. Sequencing was performed on PBMCs. The source of these receptors is a man aged 50-59 years in good health and CMV-seropositive.

The chain's CDR3 is CASSLVPSGGVETQYF. The CDR3 coding sequence is TGTGCCAGCAGCTTAGTGCCTAGCGGGGGGGTCGAGACCCAGTACTTC. The genes are TRBV7-9 and TRBJ2-5; 12 nucleotides agree with TRBD2. The V segment lost 1 base and the J segment 5 bases; nucleotides outside the gene matches: 5. Germline CDR1 SEHNR, CDR2 FQNEAQ (reference sequence). CDR3 size: 16 residues.

This chain links TRBV27 with TRBJ1-2; possibly TRBD1 for D (6 bases). CDR1 is MNHEY and CDR2 is SMNVEV in the germline V gene (reference sequence). V was clipped by 3 bases and J by 13 bases, with 18 bases between them. CDR3 length equals 13 residues. The CDR3 DNA reads TGTGCCAGCAGTTTTAACAGCGGGGGGCCCCCCACCTTC. This translates into CASSFNSGGPPTF.

The chain recombines TRBV4-1 with TRBJ2-7; the D gene is possibly TRBD2 (7 bases). This CDR3 is 16 amino acids long. Germline CDR1 MGHRA, CDR2 YSYEKL. V was pared by 1 base and J by 2 bases, with 15 bases between. The CDR3 loop is CASSQAGTGGAYEQYF. CDR3 sequence (DNA): TGCGCCAGCAGCCAAGCCGGGACGGGGGGCGCCTACGAGCAGTACTTC.

The count of this clone is one. V and J are TRBV7-2 and TRBJ2-1, with D possibly TRBD1 on 6 matching bases. Germline-derived CDR1 and CDR2 are SGHTA and FQGNSA. There are 15 residues in the CDR3. Trimming left V 4 bases short and J 3 bases short, with 13 bases between. The DNA for the CDR3 is TGTGCCAGCAGCTACGACAGGTCGTACTACAATGAGCAGTTCTTC. Translating gives CASSYDRSYYNEQFF.

This rearrangement joins TRBV9 to TRBJ2-3; D not certain. CDR3 length: 13 residues. Germline CDR1 is SGDLS and CDR2 is YYNGEE. The CDR3 is CATSPPSTDTQYF. CDR3 in DNA: TGTGCGACCAGCCCCCCTAGCACAGATACGCAGTATTTT.